A selection of T cell receptor beta chains follows, all from one sample in a study of tumor-infiltrating lymphocytes in primary liver carcinoma. Via MiXCR, TCRdb re-called the multiplex PCR reads, giving one row per CDR3 protein. The sample contains 99,000 or so distinct CDR3 sequences, roughly 80% of which appear only once. Specimen: liver tumor tissue from sampling region 3. Receptors were obtained from a man aged 35-49 years with primary liver carcinoma and hepatitis B virus infection. Both conserved end residues are part of each CDR3. D genes are given only for firm matches. Expanded clones are given a class, and other clones once, few, many or no size at all.

J | size | D | length | V | CDR3 | DNA
TRBJ2-2 | NA | NA | 15 | TRBV5-8 | CASSLGAEPPGKLFF | TGTGCCAGCAGCTTGGGTGCAGAGCCCCCCGGGAAGCTATTTTTT
TRBJ2-7 | NA | NA | 17 | TRBV4-1 | CASSQVYRGRPSYEQYF | TGCGCCAGCAGCCAAGTCTATAGAGGAAGGCCCTCCTACGAGCAGTACTTC
TRBJ1-2 | once | NA | 13 | TRBV6-2/TRBV6-3 | CASIHNGNYGYTF | TGTGCCAGCATTCACAACGGGAACTATGGCTACACCTTC
TRBJ2-5 | NA | NA | 18 | TRBV11-2 | CVSSHSSIQGTGRETQYF | TGTGTCAGCAGCCATAGCTCAATCCAAGGTACTGGGCGCGAGACCCAGTATTTC
TRBJ2-7 | NA | NA | 12 | TRBV10-3 | CVIRTAWDEQYF | TGTGTCATCCGGACAGCATGGGACGAGCAGTACTTC
TRBJ2-1 | NA | TRBD2 | 15 | TRBV4-2 | CAIPRTSKSLNEQLF | TGTGCCATCCCTCGGACTAGCAAGAGTTTAAATGAGCAGTTATTC
TRBJ2-1 | NA | NA | 18 | TRBV5-6 | CASSSLLTGSNSYNEQFF | TGTGCCAGCAGCTCCCTACTTACCGGTTCAAACTCCTACAATGAGCAGTTCTTC
TRBJ2-5 | NA | NA | 15 | TRBV10-3 | CAICYETGAAETQYF | TGTGCCATCTGCTACGAGACAGGAGCCGCAGAGACCCAGTACTTC
TRBJ2-1 | NA | NA | 13 | TRBV12-3/TRBV12-4 | CASSLRPYNERFF | TGTGCCAGCAGTTTAAGGCCCTACAATGAGCGGTTCTTC
TRBJ2-7 | NA | NA | 13 | TRBV7-2 | CARSFGRANEQYF | TGTGCCAGGAGCTTCGGTAGGGCCAACGAGCAGTACTTC
TRBJ1-1 | medium-sized | TRBD1 | 14 | TRBV29-1 | CSVEEWTGRTEAFF | TGCAGCGTTGAAGAATGGACAGGGAGGACTGAAGCTTTCTTT
TRBJ2-3 | NA | TRBD2 | 15 | TRBV11-3 | CTSSPGGPQGGTQYF | TGTACCAGTAGCCCGGGGGGACCCCAGGGCGGAACGCAGTATTTT
TRBJ2-5 | NA | NA | 15 | TRBV5-5 | CASILESGLRETQYF | TGTGCTAGCATCTTGGAATCAGGCCTTAGGGAGACCCAGTACTTC
TRBJ1-4 | NA | NA | 15 | TRBV14 | CASNQGHGVHEKLFF | TGTGCCAGCAACCAGGGTCACGGGGTTCATGAAAAACTGTTTTTT
TRBJ2-7 | NA | NA | 13 | TRBV4-3 | CARSKDLPYEQYF | TGCGCCAGGAGCAAAGATCTGCCTTACGAGCAGTACTTC
TRBJ2-2 | many | TRBD2 | 18 | TRBV5-6 | CASSFSGLAGSYTGELFF | TGTGCCAGCAGCTTCTCTGGGCTAGCGGGATCATACACCGGGGAGCTGTTTTTT
TRBJ2-7 | NA | NA | 14 | TRBV2 | CANSEGIRTAEQYF | TGTGCCAACAGTGAAGGAATAAGGACCGCTGAGCAGTACTTC
TRBJ2-3 | few | NA | 14 | TRBV29-1 | CSVAGLAGTDTQCF | TGCAGCGTTGCTGGACTTGCGGGCACAGATACGCAGTGTTTT
TRBJ2-7 | NA | NA | 14 | TRBV5-4 | CAGSLPGLTIEQHF | TGTGCCGGCAGCTTGCCGGGGCTTACCATCGAGCAGCACTTC
TRBJ2-7 | once | TRBD2 | 17 | TRBV4-2 | CASSQGLGSGRTYKQYF | TGTGCCAGCAGCCAAGGCCTCGGTAGCGGGAGAACTTACAAGCAGTACTTC
TRBJ2-5 | NA | TRBD1 | 15 | TRBV5-1 | CARSQTGEEQETQYF | TGCGCCAGAAGCCAGACAGGGGAAGAACAAGAGACCCAGTACTTC
TRBJ1-2 | medium-sized | TRBD1 | 14 | TRBV12-3/TRBV12-4 | CASSYQDRGRGYTF | TGTGCCAGCAGTTACCAGGACAGGGGGAGAGGCTACACCTTC
TRBJ2-3 | NA | TRBD2 | 20 | TRBV2 | CASSEDSATSGRESTDTQYF | TGTGCCAGCAGTGAAGACAGCGCTACGAGCGGGAGGGAGAGCACAGATACGCAGTATTTT
TRBJ2-3 | few | TRBD2 | 15 | TRBV10-2 | CTSSESKAGVDTQYF | TGCACCAGTAGTGAGTCAAAAGCGGGAGTGGATACGCAGTATTTT
TRBJ2-1 | NA | TRBD2 | 14 | TRBV2 | CTSSGGGIGNEQFF | TGTACTAGCAGTGGCGGGGGAATTGGGAATGAGCAGTTCTTC
TRBJ2-7 | few | NA | 13 | TRBV29-1 | CSLDTGYDDEQYF | TGCAGCCTCGATACAGGGTATGACGACGAGCAATACTTC
TRBJ2-1 | many | TRBD2 | 20 | TRBV6-9 | CASSYSAGGPDRSSYNEQFF | TGTGCCAGCAGTTATTCCGCGGGAGGGCCCGATCGGAGCTCCTACAATGAGCAGTTCTTC
TRBJ2-5 | few | NA | 13 | TRBV10-2 | CASNVRRAETLYF | TGCGCCAGCAATGTAAGGAGGGCAGAGACCCTGTACTTC
TRBJ2-1 | NA | TRBD2 | 15 | TRBV4-2 | CASGQSSGGIDEQFF | TGCGCCAGCGGCCAATCTAGCGGGGGGATCGATGAGCAGTTCTTC
TRBJ1-5 | NA | TRBD1 | 16 | TRBV28 | CASRQGVGRPNQRQHF | TGTGCTAGCAGGCAGGGGGTGGGACGGCCCAATCAGCGCCAGCATTTT
TRBJ2-5 | NA | TRBD2 | 16 | TRBV6-1 | CASRVRGTSSRVTQYF | TGTGCCAGCAGAGTTCGCGGGACTAGCTCCCGAGTGACCCAGTACTTC
TRBJ2-5 | NA | NA | 12 | TRBV5-4 | CTSSTDQDTQYF | TGTACCAGCAGTACAGACCAAGATACCCAGTACTTC
TRBJ2-4 | NA | NA | 13 | TRBV29-1 | CSVTVRWGNIQYF | TGCAGCGTTACGGTCAGATGGGGGAACATTCAGTACTTC
TRBJ1-1 | NA | NA | 13 | TRBV6-6 | CASSYAEKTEAFF | TGTGCCAGCAGTTACGCAGAGAAGACTGAGGCTTTCTTT
TRBJ1-5 | NA | NA | 14 | TRBV6-6 | CTSSYEQFNQSQHF | TGTACCAGCAGTTACGAGCAATTCAATCAGTCCCAGCATTTT
TRBJ2-5 | NA | NA | 14 | TRBV29-1 | CSVASGTGEETQNF | NA
TRBJ2-1 | NA | NA | 16 | TRBV12-3/TRBV12-4 | CVSSLRGIYSYNEQFF | TGTGTCAGCAGTTTACGGGGAATATACTCCTACAACGAGCAGTTCTTC
TRBJ2-3 | NA | TRBD2 | 18 | TRBV4-2 | CASCPGLAGEVGTDTQYF | TGTGCCAGCTGCCCGGGACTAGCGGGGGAGGTGGGCACAGATACGCAGTATTTT
TRBJ2-2 | NA | TRBD2 | 15 | TRBV5-6 | CASSLGLAGTWELFF | TGTGCTAGCAGCTTGGGACTAGCGGGCACCTGGGAGCTATTTTTT